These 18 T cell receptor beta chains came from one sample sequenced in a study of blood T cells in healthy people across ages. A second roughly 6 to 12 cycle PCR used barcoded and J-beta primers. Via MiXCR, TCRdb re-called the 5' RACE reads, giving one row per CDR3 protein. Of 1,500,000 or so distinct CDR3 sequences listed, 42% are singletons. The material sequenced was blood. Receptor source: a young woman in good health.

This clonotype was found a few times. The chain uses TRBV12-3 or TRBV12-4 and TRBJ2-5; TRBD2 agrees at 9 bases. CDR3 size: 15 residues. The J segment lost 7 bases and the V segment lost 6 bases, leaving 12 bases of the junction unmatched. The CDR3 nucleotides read TGTGCCAGCAGACTCTCAGCTAGCGGGGAAGTGACCCAGTACTTC. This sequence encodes CASRLSASGEVTQYF.

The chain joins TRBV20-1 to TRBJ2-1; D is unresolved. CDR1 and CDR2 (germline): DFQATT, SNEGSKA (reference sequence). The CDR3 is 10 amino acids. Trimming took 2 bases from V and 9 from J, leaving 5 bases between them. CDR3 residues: CSARIAEQFF. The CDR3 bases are TGCAGTGCTAGAATAGCTGAGCAGTTCTTC.

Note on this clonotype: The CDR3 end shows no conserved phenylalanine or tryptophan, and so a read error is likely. The CDR3 reads CASSQETTGAYNEQFL. CDR3 DNA sequence: TGTGCCAGCAGCCAAGAAACGACAGGGGCGTACAATGAGCAGTTCTTA. The V gene is TRBV3-1, the J gene TRBJ2-1, with TRBD1 matching 8 bases. This CDR3 has 16 amino acids. Trimming cost V 0 bases and J 4 bases; bases outside gene matches: 5. Germline assignment: CDR1 LGHDT and CDR2 YNNKEL (reference sequence).

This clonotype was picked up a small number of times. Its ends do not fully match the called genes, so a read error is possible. The CDR3 DNA is TGTGCCATTACCCGGGACTCCGACAATGAGCAGTTCTTC. This encodes CAITRDSDNEQFF. J is TRBJ2-1 and V is TRBV10-3; TRBD2 might be the D (6 bases). CDR1 is ENHRY, CDR2 SYGVKD, per germline. CDR3 size: 13 residues.

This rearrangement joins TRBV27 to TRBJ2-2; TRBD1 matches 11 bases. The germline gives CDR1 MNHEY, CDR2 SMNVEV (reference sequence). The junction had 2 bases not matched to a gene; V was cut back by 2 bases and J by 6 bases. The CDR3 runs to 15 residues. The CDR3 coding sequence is TGTGCCAGCAGTTTAATGGGACAGGGGGCCGGGGAGCTGTTTTTT. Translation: CASSLMGQGAGELFF.

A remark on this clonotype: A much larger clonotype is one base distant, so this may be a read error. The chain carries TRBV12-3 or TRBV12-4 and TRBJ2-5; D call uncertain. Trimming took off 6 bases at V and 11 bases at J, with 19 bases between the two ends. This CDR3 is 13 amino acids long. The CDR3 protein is CASSPDRNNEQYF. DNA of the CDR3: TGTGCCAGCAGCCCGGACCGAAACAATGAGCAGTACTTC.

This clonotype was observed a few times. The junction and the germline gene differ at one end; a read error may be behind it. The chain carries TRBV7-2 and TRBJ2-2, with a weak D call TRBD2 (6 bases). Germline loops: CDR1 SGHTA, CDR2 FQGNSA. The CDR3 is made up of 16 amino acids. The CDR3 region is CASSSGTARLTGELFF. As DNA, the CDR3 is TGTGCCAGCAGCTCCGGGACTGCCCGACTCACCGGGGAGTTGTTTTTT.

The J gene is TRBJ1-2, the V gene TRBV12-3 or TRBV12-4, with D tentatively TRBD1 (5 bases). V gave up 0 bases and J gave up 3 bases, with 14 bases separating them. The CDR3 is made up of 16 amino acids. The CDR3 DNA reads TGTGCCAGCAGTTTAGCGCTGACAGTCGAGGACTATGGCTACACCTTC. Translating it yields CASSLALTVEDYGYTF.

CDR3 loop: CASVVVGISPLHF. For the CDR3, the DNA is TGTGCCAGTGTGGTAGTGGGAATTTCACCCCTCCACTTT. This chain links TRBV12-3 or TRBV12-4 with TRBJ1-6; D remains unclear. V lost 9 bases, J lost 9 bases, and 15 bases lay in between. The CDR3 loop spans 13 amino acids.

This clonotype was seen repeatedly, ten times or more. In nucleotides, the CDR3 is TGTGCCAGCAGCCACAGACAGGTGCCCTACGAGCAGTACTTC. The encoded protein is CASSHRQVPYEQYF. The chain carries TRBV7-2 and TRBJ2-7; the D gene is possibly TRBD1 (6 bases). Germline values: CDR1 SGHTA, CDR2 FQGNSA. V lost 5 bases to trimming and J lost 2 bases, with 13 bases between them. This CDR3 is built from 14 residues.

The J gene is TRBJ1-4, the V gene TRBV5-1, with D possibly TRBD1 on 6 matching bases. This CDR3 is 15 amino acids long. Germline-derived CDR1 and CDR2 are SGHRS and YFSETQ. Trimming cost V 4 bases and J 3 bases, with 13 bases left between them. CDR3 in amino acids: CASSKWTDSNEKLFF. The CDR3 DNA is TGCGCCAGCAGCAAATGGACAGACTCTAATGAAAAACTGTTTTTT. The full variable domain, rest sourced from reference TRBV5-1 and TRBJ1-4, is KAGVTQTPRYLIKTRGQQVTLSCSPISGHRSVSWYQQTPGQGLQFLFEYFSETQRNKGNFPGRFSGRQFSNSRSEMNVSTLELGDSALYLCASSKWTDSNEKLFFGSGTQLSVL.

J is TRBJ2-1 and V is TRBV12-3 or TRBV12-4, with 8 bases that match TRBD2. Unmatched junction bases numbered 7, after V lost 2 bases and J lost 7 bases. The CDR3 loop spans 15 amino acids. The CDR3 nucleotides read TGTGCCAGCAGTTTATACGGGAGGGGGGGGAATGAGCAGTTCTTC. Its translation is CASSLYGRGGNEQFF.

The DNA of the CDR3 is TGTGCCAGCCCCTCGGGGGAACTCTCTGGAAACACCATATATTTT. Residues: CASPSGELSGNTIYF. The chain is built from TRBV7-9 and TRBJ1-3; D is possibly TRBD1 (5 bases). Germline CDR1 is SEHNR and CDR2 is FQNEAQ (reference sequence). The CDR3 runs 15 residues. Between the trimmed V and J ends, which lost 8 bases and 0 bases, there was a span of 14 bases.

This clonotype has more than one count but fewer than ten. The CDR3 sequence is CASARVDISPLHF. In DNA form, the CDR3 reads TGTGCCAGCGCCAGGGTGGATATTTCACCCCTCCACTTT. The chain recombines TRBV27 with TRBJ1-6, with D maybe TRBD1 (5 bases). V was shortened by 8 bases and J by 9 bases, with 14 bases between the two germline ends. The CDR3 is made up of 13 amino acids. Germline V lookup: CDR1 MNHEY, CDR2 SMNVEV (reference sequence).

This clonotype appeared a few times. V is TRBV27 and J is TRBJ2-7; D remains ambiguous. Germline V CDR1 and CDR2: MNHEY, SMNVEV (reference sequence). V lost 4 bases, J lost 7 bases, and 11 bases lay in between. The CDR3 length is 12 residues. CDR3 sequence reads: CASSSGFEEQYF. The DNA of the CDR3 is TGTGCCAGCAGTTCGGGTTTTGAAGAGCAGTACTTC.

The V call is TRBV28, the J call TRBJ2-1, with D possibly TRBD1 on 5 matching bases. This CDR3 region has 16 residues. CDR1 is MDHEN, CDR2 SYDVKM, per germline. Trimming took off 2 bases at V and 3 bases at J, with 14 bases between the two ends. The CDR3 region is CASSLQGVGFYNEQFF. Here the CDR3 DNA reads TGTGCCAGCAGTTTACAAGGGGTTGGATTCTACAATGAGCAGTTCTTC.

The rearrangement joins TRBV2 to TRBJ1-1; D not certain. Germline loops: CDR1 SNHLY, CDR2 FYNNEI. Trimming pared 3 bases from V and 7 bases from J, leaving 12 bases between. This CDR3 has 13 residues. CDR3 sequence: CASSELQRLEAFF. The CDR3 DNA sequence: TGTGCCAGCAGTGAGTTACAGCGCCTTGAAGCTTTCTTT.

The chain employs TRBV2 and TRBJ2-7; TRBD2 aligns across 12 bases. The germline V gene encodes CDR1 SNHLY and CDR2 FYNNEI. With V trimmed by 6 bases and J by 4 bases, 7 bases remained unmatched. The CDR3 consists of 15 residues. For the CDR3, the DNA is TGTGCCAGCAGGCCGAGACTAGCGGGAGCATACGAGCAGTACTTC. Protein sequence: CASRPRLAGAYEQYF.